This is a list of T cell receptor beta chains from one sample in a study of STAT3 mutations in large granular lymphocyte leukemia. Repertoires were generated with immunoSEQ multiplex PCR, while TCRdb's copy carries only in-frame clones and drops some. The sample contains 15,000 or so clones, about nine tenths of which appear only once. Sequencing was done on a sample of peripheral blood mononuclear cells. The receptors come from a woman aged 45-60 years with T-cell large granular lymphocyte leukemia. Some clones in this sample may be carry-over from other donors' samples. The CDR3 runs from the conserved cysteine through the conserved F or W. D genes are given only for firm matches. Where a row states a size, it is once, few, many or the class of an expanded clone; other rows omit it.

cdr3_nt: TGTGCCAGCAGTTTGCCACAGGCGAACACCGGGGAGCTGTTTTTT; cdr3_aa: CASSLPQANTGELFF; v_call: TRBV28; d_call: NA; j_call: TRBJ2-2; clone_size: NA
cdr3_nt: TGTGCCAGCAGTGACCCGGGTGCCGCCGCTAACTATGGCTACACCTTC; cdr3_aa: CASSDPGAAANYGYTF; v_call: TRBV6-1; d_call: NA; j_call: TRBJ1-2; clone_size: NA
cdr3_nt: TGTGCCAGCAGCACGACTCAGGGGATCGCAGATACGCAGTATTTT; cdr3_aa: CASSTTQGIADTQYF; v_call: TRBV7-9; d_call: NA; j_call: TRBJ2-3; clone_size: once
cdr3_nt: TGTGCCAGCAGCCCCCGGACAGGGCTGAACACTGAAGCTTTCTTT; cdr3_aa: CASSPRTGLNTEAFF; v_call: TRBV7-2; d_call: TRBD1; j_call: TRBJ1-1; clone_size: NA
cdr3_nt: TGTGCCAGCAGCTTTGGTATCAGCAATCAGCCCCAGCATTTT; cdr3_aa: CASSFGISNQPQHF; v_call: TRBV9; d_call: NA; j_call: TRBJ1-5; clone_size: NA
cdr3_nt: TGTGCCAGCAGCCCAGGGTCAGGGTTTGAGACCCAGTACTTC; cdr3_aa: CASSPGSGFETQYF; v_call: TRBV7-3; d_call: NA; j_call: TRBJ2-5; clone_size: NA
cdr3_nt: TGCGCCAGCACCAGTGAAGCTAACTATGGCTACACCTTC; cdr3_aa: CASTSEANYGYTF; v_call: TRBV5-1; d_call: NA; j_call: TRBJ1-2; clone_size: NA
cdr3_nt: TGTGCCAGTAGTCCACAGGTTAACTATGGCTACACCTTC; cdr3_aa: CASSPQVNYGYTF; v_call: TRBV19; d_call: NA; j_call: TRBJ1-2; clone_size: NA
cdr3_nt: TGTGCCTGGAGTGGGGAGGGGAGAAACACCATATATTTT; cdr3_aa: CAWSGEGRNTIYF; v_call: TRBV30; d_call: NA; j_call: TRBJ1-3; clone_size: NA
cdr3_nt: TGTGCCAGCAGCTTAGCGCTGAGGGACAGGGGTGAAAAACTGTTTTTT; cdr3_aa: CASSLALRDRGEKLFF; v_call: TRBV7-9; d_call: TRBD1; j_call: TRBJ1-4; clone_size: NA
cdr3_nt: TGCGCCAGCAGCTTGGTAGCGACTAGCGGGAGTGATACGCAGTATTTT; cdr3_aa: CASSLVATSGSDTQYF; v_call: TRBV5-1; d_call: TRBD2; j_call: TRBJ2-3; clone_size: NA
cdr3_nt: TGTGCCAGCAGTAGACAGCGTTTTCAGCCCCAGCATTTT; cdr3_aa: CASSRQRFQPQHF; v_call: TRBV6-5; d_call: NA; j_call: TRBJ1-5; clone_size: NA
cdr3_nt: TGTGCCAGCAGCCTAGGGACAGCGAATGAAAAACTGTTTTTT; cdr3_aa: CASSLGTANEKLFF; v_call: TRBV7-9; d_call: TRBD1; j_call: TRBJ1-4; clone_size: once
cdr3_nt: TGTGCCAGCCAAGAACCGGGAGATTTTTACAATGAGCAGTTCTTC; cdr3_aa: CASQEPGDFYNEQFF; v_call: TRBV7-2; d_call: NA; j_call: TRBJ2-1; clone_size: NA
cdr3_nt: TGCGCCAGCAGCGCTATGGGGACAGGGACCTACGAGCAGTACTTC; cdr3_aa: CASSAMGTGTYEQYF; v_call: TRBV5-1; d_call: TRBD1; j_call: TRBJ2-7; clone_size: once
cdr3_nt: TGTGCCAGCTCACCCACTCCGCGTGGCTACACCTTC; cdr3_aa: CASSPTPRGYTF; v_call: TRBV18; d_call: NA; j_call: TRBJ1-2; clone_size: NA
cdr3_nt: TGTGCCAGCAGCTCGAACAGGGGGCGAGGCACGCAGTATTTT; cdr3_aa: CASSSNRGRGTQYF; v_call: TRBV5-6; d_call: TRBD1; j_call: TRBJ2-3; clone_size: once
cdr3_nt: TGTGCCAGCAGCTTAGGATCCAGGGTATCTGGCTACACCTTC; cdr3_aa: CASSLGSRVSGYTF; v_call: TRBV7-2; d_call: NA; j_call: TRBJ1-2; clone_size: NA
cdr3_nt: TGTGCCAGTAGCGGGTCCGACACAGATACGCAGTATTTT; cdr3_aa: CASSGSDTDTQYF; v_call: TRBV19; d_call: NA; j_call: TRBJ2-3; clone_size: NA
cdr3_nt: TGTGCCAGCAGTTTAAGAGGCGCGGGCTCTGGAAACACCATATATTTT; cdr3_aa: CASSLRGAGSGNTIYF; v_call: TRBV27; d_call: NA; j_call: TRBJ1-3; clone_size: NA
cdr3_nt: TGTGCCAGCAGCCGACAGGGGTTCCACGGGGAGCTGTTTTTT; cdr3_aa: CASSRQGFHGELFF; v_call: TRBV11-3; d_call: TRBD1; j_call: TRBJ2-2; clone_size: NA
cdr3_nt: TGTGCCAGCAGTGAATATGGAGGACTCCTCACCGGGGAGCTGTTTTTT; cdr3_aa: CASSEYGGLLTGELFF; v_call: TRBV25-1; d_call: NA; j_call: TRBJ2-2; clone_size: NA
cdr3_nt: TGCGCCAGCAGCTTAAGACCGGGACAGGGGTCCTACGAGCAGTACTTC; cdr3_aa: CASSLRPGQGSYEQYF; v_call: TRBV4-3; d_call: TRBD1; j_call: TRBJ2-7; clone_size: NA
cdr3_nt: TGTGCCAGCAGCGCCTTCTCCTACGAGCAGTACTTC; cdr3_aa: CASSAFSYEQYF; v_call: TRBV2; d_call: NA; j_call: TRBJ2-7; clone_size: NA
cdr3_nt: TGTGCCAGCTCACCACATTGGCGGGCACGTAAAAACATTCAGTACTTC; cdr3_aa: CASSPHWRARKNIQYF; v_call: TRBV7-9; d_call: NA; j_call: TRBJ2-4; clone_size: NA
cdr3_nt: TGTGCCAGCAGTTTATACCTAACGGGGCAGCCCCAGCATTTT; cdr3_aa: CASSLYLTGQPQHF; v_call: TRBV28; d_call: NA; j_call: TRBJ1-5; clone_size: NA
cdr3_nt: TGTGCCAGCAGCCGTTCAGGAGGGAGCAATCAGCCCCAGCATTTT; cdr3_aa: CASSRSGGSNQPQHF; v_call: TRBV7-9; d_call: NA; j_call: TRBJ1-5; clone_size: NA
cdr3_nt: TGTGCCAGCAGCCGGGGGCGGGACGGAGAGACCCAGTACTTC; cdr3_aa: CASSRGRDGETQYF; v_call: TRBV7-9; d_call: NA; j_call: TRBJ2-5; clone_size: NA
cdr3_nt: TGTGCCAGCAATATGGGGTATGAGCAGTTCTTC; cdr3_aa: CASNMGYEQFF; v_call: TRBV28; d_call: NA; j_call: TRBJ2-1; clone_size: NA
cdr3_nt: TGTGCCAGCAGCTTCACCGGGACTTTCGGCTCCTACGAGCAGTACTTC; cdr3_aa: CASSFTGTFGSYEQYF; v_call: TRBV27; d_call: NA; j_call: TRBJ2-7; clone_size: NA
cdr3_nt: TGCAGCGTTGGGTTGGGACAGACCTACGAGCAGTACTTC; cdr3_aa: CSVGLGQTYEQYF; v_call: TRBV29-1; d_call: TRBD1; j_call: TRBJ2-7; clone_size: NA
cdr3_nt: TGTGCCAGCAGACCGGTAGCGGGAAGGTACAATGAGCAGTTCTTC; cdr3_aa: CASRPVAGRYNEQFF; v_call: TRBV6-6; d_call: TRBD2; j_call: TRBJ2-1; clone_size: NA
cdr3_nt: TGTGCCAGCTCACCACAAATGAATCAAGAGACCCAGTACTTC; cdr3_aa: CASSPQMNQETQYF; v_call: TRBV18; d_call: NA; j_call: TRBJ2-5; clone_size: NA
cdr3_nt: TGTGCCAGCAGTTCCGGGAGGGCCTACGAGCAGTACTTC; cdr3_aa: CASSSGRAYEQYF; v_call: TRBV27; d_call: TRBD2; j_call: TRBJ2-7; clone_size: NA
cdr3_nt: TGTGCCAGCAGTTTACAGACAGGGGTTGAAGCTTTCTTT; cdr3_aa: CASSLQTGVEAFF; v_call: TRBV28; d_call: TRBD1; j_call: TRBJ1-1; clone_size: NA
cdr3_nt: TGTGCCAGCAGTTACGAGGCAGGGGGACAGCCCCAGCATTTT; cdr3_aa: CASSYEAGGQPQHF; v_call: TRBV6-6; d_call: TRBD1; j_call: TRBJ1-5; clone_size: NA
cdr3_nt: TGCGCCAGCAGCTTGGCGGGAGATAGCAATCAGCCCCAGCATTTT; cdr3_aa: CASSLAGDSNQPQHF; v_call: TRBV5-1; d_call: NA; j_call: TRBJ1-5; clone_size: NA
cdr3_nt: TGTGCCAGCAGTGAGGAGGGGACAGGGGATCATGAGCAGTACTTC; cdr3_aa: CASSEEGTGDHEQYF; v_call: TRBV6-6; d_call: TRBD1; j_call: TRBJ2-7; clone_size: NA
cdr3_nt: TGTGCCAGCAGCTTAGGGGGGGCAGCGGGAGGCTATGGCTACACCTTC; cdr3_aa: CASSLGGAAGGYGYTF; v_call: TRBV7-2; d_call: NA; j_call: TRBJ1-2; clone_size: NA
cdr3_nt: TGTGCCAGCAGCCAGGGGCTAGCGGAGACCCAGTACTTC; cdr3_aa: CASSQGLAETQYF; v_call: TRBV14; d_call: NA; j_call: TRBJ2-5; clone_size: NA
cdr3_nt: TGTGCCAGCAGTTATACGGGACAGAACACCGGGGAGCTGTTTTTT; cdr3_aa: CASSYTGQNTGELFF; v_call: TRBV6-5; d_call: NA; j_call: TRBJ2-2; clone_size: once
cdr3_nt: TGTGCCAGCAACCGGCAGGACCGCCCAGACACAGATACGCAGTATTTT; cdr3_aa: CASNRQDRPDTDTQYF; v_call: TRBV28; d_call: NA; j_call: TRBJ2-3; clone_size: NA
cdr3_nt: TGTGCCAGCAGCTACGACTCAGGGGGCGGCGGGGAGCTGTTTTTT; cdr3_aa: CASSYDSGGGGELFF; v_call: TRBV7-2; d_call: TRBD1; j_call: TRBJ2-2; clone_size: NA
cdr3_nt: TGTGCCAGCTCACCACCGGGACAGGTTTACGAGCAGTACTTC; cdr3_aa: CASSPPGQVYEQYF; v_call: TRBV18; d_call: TRBD1; j_call: TRBJ2-7; clone_size: once
cdr3_nt: TGTGCCAGCAGCTTTGGGACTAGCGGAGGAGATACGCAGTATTTT; cdr3_aa: CASSFGTSGGDTQYF; v_call: TRBV5-4; d_call: TRBD2; j_call: TRBJ2-3; clone_size: NA
cdr3_nt: TGTGCCAGCAGTCTCCGGGAGGAGCAGTACTTC; cdr3_aa: CASSLREEQYF; v_call: TRBV28; d_call: NA; j_call: TRBJ2-7; clone_size: NA
cdr3_nt: TGTGCCAGCAGCTTCCCCGGATGGGCTGAGCAGTTCTTC; cdr3_aa: CASSFPGWAEQFF; v_call: TRBV5-8; d_call: NA; j_call: TRBJ2-1; clone_size: NA
cdr3_nt: TGTGCCAGTAGTATTCGGTCCTCAGGGACCGGGGAGCTGTTTTTT; cdr3_aa: CASSIRSSGTGELFF; v_call: TRBV19; d_call: NA; j_call: TRBJ2-2; clone_size: once